The 17 T cell receptor beta chains given below trace back to one sample, sequenced in a study of T-cell memory formation after mild COVID-19. TCRdb called the 5' RACE reads again in MiXCR, with one record for every CDR3 protein. The sample includes hundreds of thousands of distinct CDR3 sequences, more than 20% of them seen just once. Sequenced sample: PBMCs or a T cell subset sorted from them (not recorded which). These receptors originate from an adult woman who had mild COVID-19 (a few samples of this study predate the infection). Cell type and time point are not known.

CDR3 in amino acids: CASSLPTRVNTEAFF. As DNA, the CDR3 is TGTGCCAGCAGTCTCCCGACCCGGGTGAACACTGAAGCTTTCTTT. The V and J genes are TRBV12-3 or TRBV12-4 and TRBJ1-1, with no clear D. Trimming left V 5 bases short and J 0 bases short, with 13 bases between. The CDR3 is made up of 15 amino acids.

There are a few counts of this clonotype. The V and J genes are TRBV7-2 and TRBJ1-2; tentatively, D is TRBD1 (6 bases). V was clipped by 4 bases and J by 3 bases, with 9 bases between them. The CDR3 runs to 13 residues. Germline V gene sequence: CDR1 SGHTA, CDR2 FQGNSA. DNA for the CDR3: TGTGCCAGCAGCTCGGGACAATACTATGGCTACACCTTC. Amino acid sequence: CASSSGQYYGYTF. The whole variable domain, remainder taken from reference TRBV7-2 and TRBJ1-2, is GAGVSQSPSNKVTEKGKDVELRCDPISGHTALYWYRQSLGQGLEFLIYFQGNSAPDKSGLPSDRFSAERTGGSVSTLTIQRTQQEDSAVYLCASSSGQYYGYTFGSGTRLTVV.

This clonotype was observed a handful of times. This rearrangement joins TRBV24-1 to TRBJ1-2, with D uncertain. Trimming took off 0 bases at V and 4 bases at J, with 8 bases between the two ends. The length of the CDR3 is 14 residues. The V gene's germline CDR1 is KGHDR and CDR2 SFDVKD. The CDR3 nucleotides read TGTGCCACCAGTGATTTGAGGCGGACCTATGGCTACACCTTC. It translates to CATSDLRRTYGYTF.

This clonotype showed up many times. The chain uses TRBV18 and TRBJ2-7; tentative D call: TRBD1 (5 bases). Trimming removed 3 bases from V and 7 bases from J, with 13 bases in between. CDR1 is KGHSH and CDR2 is LQKENI in the germline V gene. The CDR3 loop spans 13 amino acids. CDR3 DNA: TGTGCCAGCTCACCCTCCGACAGTAGAGAGCAGTACTTC. Amino acid sequence: CASSPSDSREQYF.

This clonotype was counted between two and nine times. The J gene is TRBJ2-1, the V gene TRBV11-1; maybe TRBD2 (5 bases). The CDR3 extends over 12 amino acids. Germline V gene lookup returns CDR1 SGHAT and CDR2 FQDESV (reference sequence). V shed 5 bases and J shed 9 bases, with 11 bases lying between them. In DNA form, the CDR3 reads TGTGCCAGCAGCGTAGAAGGAGGTGAGCAGTTCTTC. Translated: CASSVEGGEQFF.

The chain combines TRBV20-1 with TRBJ2-2; TRBD2 matches at 8 bases. CDR1 and CDR2 from the germline V gene are DFQATT and SNEGSKA (reference sequence). The CDR3 is 15 residues long. Losses at the gene ends were 3 bases for V and 9 bases for J; bases not matched to a gene: 12. CDR3 nucleotide sequence: TGCAGTGCTAGGCCACCGGGACTAGGAACCCGGGAGCTGTTTTTT. Translated: CSARPPGLGTRELFF.

This clonotype was seen a few times. V and J are TRBV30 and TRBJ2-7, with 7 bases identical to TRBD2. With V trimmed by 2 bases and J by 2 bases, 3 bases remained unmatched. Germline lookup yields CDR1 GTSNPN and CDR2 SVGIG (reference sequence). The CDR3 loop spans 13 amino acids. The CDR3, as DNA: TGTGCCTGGAGTTCTAGCGGTCCCTACGAGCAGTACTTC. It translates to CAWSSSGPYEQYF.

The CDR3 loop reads CASSPGVTSTDTQYF. The CDR3 DNA reads as TGTGCCAGCAGCCCCGGGGTGACTAGCACAGATACGCAGTATTTT. The rearrangement uses TRBV9 and TRBJ2-3; tentative D call: TRBD2 (5 bases). This CDR3 region has 15 residues. CDR1 and CDR2 (germline): SGDLS, YYNGEE. The V and J ends lost 4 bases and 0 bases respectively, with 12 bases between them.

V gene TRBV9 combines with J gene TRBJ2-5, with D tentatively TRBD1 or TRBD2 (5 bases each). Germline assignment: CDR1 SGDLS and CDR2 YYNGEE. Trimming took 4 bases from V and 5 from J, leaving 18 bases between them. The CDR3 consists of 15 residues. The CDR3 DNA follows: TGTGCCAGCAGCACCGGGACGGTGCAGTCGGAGACCCAGTACTTC. The encoded protein is CASSTGTVQSETQYF.

This clonotype has only a few counts. This chain links TRBV20-1 with TRBJ1-1, with D hard to call. Germline assignment: CDR1 DFQATT and CDR2 SNEGSKA (reference sequence). Trimming removed 0 bases from V and 6 bases from J, with 8 bases in between. The CDR3 is made up of 12 amino acids. CDR3: CSARDLGAEAFF. The CDR3 bases are TGCAGTGCTAGAGATCTGGGCGCTGAAGCTTTCTTT.

This clonotype was recorded many times. At one end, the junction sequence differs from germline, possibly due to a read error. The J gene is TRBJ2-6, the V gene TRBV7-7, with D unresolved. Germline V gene lookup returns CDR1 SSHAT and CDR2 FNYEAQ (reference sequence). This CDR3 spans 15 amino acids. CDR3 coding DNA: TGTGCTAGCAGCTTAGGAACCTCTGGGGCCAACGTCCTGACTTTC. Its translation is CASSLGTSGANVLTF.

This clonotype was recorded a few times. V gene TRBV7-9 combines with J gene TRBJ2-3; D is ambiguous. The CDR3 consists of 14 residues. Germline V lookup: CDR1 SEHNR, CDR2 FQNEAQ (reference sequence). V gave up 3 bases and J gave up 0 bases, with 7 bases separating them. CDR3 protein: CASSFMGSTDTQYF. CDR3 coding DNA: TGTGCCAGCAGCTTTATGGGGAGCACAGATACGCAGTATTTT.

The rearrangement links TRBV29-1 to TRBJ2-1, with TRBD1 matching over 9 bases. The CDR3 is 13 residues long. Germline V lookup: CDR1 SQVTM, CDR2 ANQGSEA. V lost 4 bases to trimming and J lost 7 bases; unmatched junction nucleotides: 5. The CDR3, as DNA: TGCAGCGTTGTGGGGACAGGGCGTAATGAGCAGTTCTTC. This encodes CSVVGTGRNEQFF.

This clonotype occurred many times. J is TRBJ2-1 and V is TRBV7-2, with a possible D match to TRBD2 (6 bases). Germline V CDR1 and CDR2: SGHTA, FQGNSA. CDR3 length: 15 amino acids. With 5 bases removed from V and 12 bases from J, the gap between germline ends came to 23 bases. The CDR3 nucleotides read TGTGCCAGCAGCACGACTAGTTCCGCCCCATCTGGGCAGTTCTTC. Translation gives CASSTTSSAPSGQFF.

This clonotype was recorded a few times. The chain links TRBV5-1 to TRBJ2-7, with D unclear. V lost 0 bases to trimming and J lost 0 bases, with 13 bases between them. Germline V lookup: CDR1 SGHRS, CDR2 YFSETQ. The CDR3 is made up of 16 amino acids. The CDR3 nucleotides read TGCGCCAGCAGCTTGGTGGTCGGCTTAAACTCCTACGAGCAGTACTTC. It translates to CASSLVVGLNSYEQYF.

The sample holds one count of this clonotype. The chain uses TRBV6-2 or TRBV6-3 and TRBJ1-1; D call uncertain. Germline CDR1 reads MNHEY; CDR2 reads SVGEGT. Trimming left V 5 bases short and J 1 base short, with 14 bases between. This CDR3 has 15 residues. The CDR3 nucleotides read TGTGCCAGCAGTCCCATGAGGCAGAAGAACACTGAAGCTTTCTTT. It is translated as CASSPMRQKNTEAFF.

The chain couples TRBV14 to TRBJ1-1; D might be TRBD1 (6 bases). CDR3 size: 15 residues. Trimming removed 4 bases from V and 1 base from J, with 13 bases in between. Germline V gene sequence: CDR1 SGHDN, CDR2 FVKESK. The CDR3 here is CASSREGHKNTEAFF. As DNA, the CDR3 is TGTGCCAGCAGCCGAGAGGGACACAAGAACACTGAAGCTTTCTTT.